These 26 T cell receptor beta chains share one sample of origin, sequenced in a study of blood T cell repertoires in COVID-19. Libraries were prepared by immunoSEQ multiplex PCR; TCRdb keeps only in-frame clonotypes and omits some of them. The sample has roughly 220,000 clones; about 87% are singletons. The specimen sequenced was peripheral blood. These receptor sequences come from a man between 60 and 75 years old with acute or convalescent COVID-19.

This chain joins TRBV5-5 and TRBJ1-2; tentative D call: TRBD1 (6 bases). This CDR3 region has 12 residues. V lost 4 bases and J 4 bases, leaving 8 bases between the germline ends. CDR1 is SGHKS and CDR2 is YYEKEE in the germline V gene (reference sequence). This CDR3 reads CASSPQGYGYTF. As DNA, the CDR3 is TGTGCCAGCAGCCCACAGGGCTATGGCTACACCTTC.

This chain connects TRBV29-1 to TRBJ2-1, with 8 bases that match TRBD2. The CDR3 runs 13 residues. Germline trimming cut 2 bases from V and 8 bases from J; bases unmatched to any gene: 5. CDR1 is SQVTM and CDR2 is ANQGSEA in the germline V gene. CDR3 loop: CSVESRGGHEQFF. The CDR3 bases are TGCAGCGTTGAATCCCGGGGGGGCCATGAGCAGTTCTTC.

This chain joins TRBV6-4 and TRBJ2-2; no clear D. Germline V gene sequence: CDR1 MRHNA, CDR2 SNTAGT. The CDR3 has 15 residues. The V end was cut by 4 bases, the J end by 1 base, with 10 bases between. The chain's CDR3 is CASSALHGNTGELFF. CDR3 DNA: TGTGCCAGCAGTGCCCTCCACGGGAACACCGGGGAGCTGTTTTTT.

The DNA for the CDR3 is TGTGCCACCAGTGGAACAGGGAGTACAGATACGCAGTATTTT. Its translation: CATSGTGSTDTQYF. This chain links TRBV24-1 with TRBJ2-3, with a possible D match to TRBD1 (6 bases). The length of the CDR3 is 14 residues. V was clipped by 5 bases and J by 3 bases, with 11 bases between them. Germline V gives CDR1 KGHDR, CDR2 SFDVKD.

The chain recombines TRBV6-1 with TRBJ2-7; D is perhaps TRBD1 (6 bases). V shed 3 bases and J shed 0 bases, with 12 bases lying between them. Germline V gene lookup returns CDR1 MNHNS and CDR2 SASEGT. The CDR3 covers 15 residues. Here the CDR3 reads CASSESPGASYEQYF. Here the CDR3 DNA reads TGTGCCAGCAGTGAGTCCCCAGGGGCCTCCTACGAGCAGTACTTC.

This chain links TRBV29-1 with TRBJ2-5; unclear D gene. The CDR3 is made up of 13 amino acids. Germline V gene data show CDR1 as SQVTM and CDR2 as ANQGSEA. Trimming took 2 bases from V and 1 from J, leaving 8 bases between them. CDR3 protein: CSVESQVQETQYF. CDR3 coding DNA: TGCAGCGTTGAATCGCAGGTCCAAGAGACCCAGTACTTC.

V gene TRBV28 combines with J gene TRBJ1-4, with D perhaps TRBD1 (6 bases). Per the germline V gene, CDR1 is MDHEN and CDR2 is SYDVKM. Trimming cost V 3 bases and J 5 bases, with 13 bases left between them. CDR3 length equals 15 residues. The CDR3 nucleotides read TGTGCCAGCAGTTTCTCCTGGCAGGGGAATGAAAAACTGTTTTTT. It encodes CASSFSWQGNEKLFF. The full variable domain, its missing parts supplied by reference TRBV28 and TRBJ1-4, is DVKVTQSSRYLVKRTGEKVFLECVQDMDHENMFWYRQDPGLGLRLIYFSYDVKMKEKGDIPEGYSVSREKKERFSLILESASTNQTSMYLCASSFSWQGNEKLFFGSGTQLSVL.

This clone has just a few counts. The rearrangement joins TRBV9 to TRBJ2-2; 7 bases are a match to TRBD2. CDR1 and CDR2 (germline): SGDLS, YYNGEE. With V trimmed by 0 bases and J by 1 base, 3 bases remained unmatched. This CDR3 region has 16 residues. The CDR3 region is CASSVAPGGNTGELFF. The CDR3 bases are TGTGCCAGCAGCGTAGCTCCGGGGGGGAACACCGGGGAGCTGTTTTTT. The whole variable domain, filled in from reference TRBV9 and TRBJ2-2, reads DSGVTQTPKHLITATGQRVTLRCSPRSGDLSVYWYQQSLDQGLQFLIQYYNGEERAKGNILERFSAQQFPDLHSELNLSSLELGDSALYFCASSVAPGGNTGELFFGEGSRLTVL.

As to this clone: Other DNA sequences within the sample encode an identical CDR3. The CDR3 here is CASSIGRGVGGGTGELFF. In DNA, the CDR3 is TGTGCCAGTAGTATAGGCAGGGGAGTAGGGGGTGGCACCGGGGAGCTGTTTTTT. This chain connects TRBV19 to TRBJ2-2; TRBD1 might be the D (6 bases). V was cut by 1 base and J by 4 bases, with 19 bases left in between. CDR1 LNHDA and CDR2 SQIVND come from the germline V gene (reference sequence). This CDR3 is 18 amino acids long.

The rearrangement links TRBV19 to TRBJ2-7, with 8 bases fitting TRBD1. CDR1 is LNHDA, CDR2 SQIVND, per germline (reference sequence). There are 15 residues in the CDR3. V lost 1 base and J lost 6; bases outside the gene matches: 8. CDR3 amino acids: CASSIGAGTGTEQYF. In DNA, the CDR3 is TGTGCCAGTAGTATAGGAGCCGGGACAGGAACCGAGCAGTACTTC.

This chain joins TRBV28 and TRBJ1-1, with 8 bases that match TRBD1. V lost 5 bases and J lost 4; bases outside the gene matches: 6. Germline CDR1 reads MDHEN; CDR2 reads SYDVKM. The CDR3 sequence is 14 residues long. CDR3 bases: TGTGCCAGCAGTCCGAACAGGGGGGGCACTGAAGCTTTCTTT. Translated: CASSPNRGGTEAFF.

V gene TRBV7-2 combines with J gene TRBJ1-4; D might be TRBD1 (5 bases). Trimming took off 5 bases at V and 13 bases at J, with 14 bases between the two ends. The CDR3 length is 12 residues. Germline V lookup: CDR1 SGHTA, CDR2 FQGNSA. DNA for the CDR3: TGTGCCAGCAGCCCGGGGGGGTTGGGACTGTTTTTT. It codes for CASSPGGLGLFF.

The genes are TRBV5-6 and TRBJ1-5, with D possibly being TRBD1 (5 bases). Germline-derived CDR1 and CDR2 are SGHDT and YYEEEE. The CDR3 is 14 amino acids. Trimming took off 4 bases at V and 7 bases at J, with 15 bases between the two ends. The CDR3 DNA is TGTGCCAGCAGCCAGACAGACTCCAGGCAGCCCCAGCATTTT. Translating it yields CASSQTDSRQPQHF.

V and J are TRBV29-1 and TRBJ2-2; perhaps TRBD1 as D (6 bases). The ends were cut back, 0 bases at V and 12 bases at J, with 23 bases in the middle. Germline V gene data show CDR1 as SQVTM and CDR2 as ANQGSEA. The CDR3 sequence is 16 residues long. In DNA form, the CDR3 reads TGCAGCGTTGAAGAGCGGGTAGGGGGAAGTTTACTCAAGCTGTTTTTT. This translates into CSVEERVGGSLLKLFF.

Regarding this clone: The junction shows a germline mismatch at one end, possibly a read error. This chain connects TRBV2 to TRBJ1-2, with TRBD1 as a possible D gene (5 bases). The CDR3 contains 13 residues. From germline, CDR1 is SNHLY and CDR2 FYNNEI. DNA of the CDR3: TGTGCCAGCAGTCCACTGACGCCACAGCCGGGGGCCTTC. Protein product: CASSPLTPQPGAF.

The chain recombines TRBV10-3 with TRBJ1-1; TRBD1 agrees at 11 bases. Germline assignment: CDR1 ENHRY and CDR2 SYGVKD. This CDR3 contains 16 residues. Unmatched junction bases numbered 4, after V lost 4 bases and J lost 0 bases. In DNA form, the CDR3 reads TGTGCCATCAGTGGGGGACAGGGGGGCATGAACACTGAAGCTTTCTTT. This translates into CAISGGQGGMNTEAFF.

This chain uses TRBV6-6 with TRBJ2-3, with 8 nucleotides matching TRBD2. The CDR3 sequence is 16 residues long. Germline values: CDR1 MNHNY, CDR2 SVGAGI (reference sequence). Trimming cost V 7 bases and J 2 bases; bases outside gene matches: 11. CDR3 bases: TGTGCCAGCACTACGTACGGGCGGGGGGACACAGATACGCAGTATTTT. Encoded protein: CASTTYGRGDTDTQYF.

The rearrangement links TRBV21-1 to TRBJ2-7; TRBD1 was called by the table and not checked on the DNA. TRBV21-1 corresponds to a pseudogene. The CDR3 runs 19 residues. CDR3 in DNA: TGTGCCAGCAGCCCACCGCCGGGACAGGACCCTCTTTATTCCTACGAGCAGTACTTC. This codes for CASSPPPGQDPLYSYEQYF.

This chain connects TRBV4-2 to TRBJ1-6, with 8 positions matching TRBD1. This CDR3 region has 15 residues. The V gene end was trimmed by 3 bases and the J gene end by 6 bases; junction bases not matched to a gene: 4. From germline, CDR1 is LGHNA and CDR2 YNFKEQ. CDR3 in amino acids: CASSHDRGGNSPLHF. CDR3 DNA: TGTGCCAGCAGCCACGACAGGGGTGGTAATTCACCCCTCCACTTT.

This clone was recorded once. This specimen includes other DNA sequences encoding the same CDR3. This CDR3 is CASSPGTGSTDTQYF. The CDR3 DNA reads as TGTGCCAGCTCACCCGGGACAGGAAGCACAGATACGCAGTATTTT. J is TRBJ2-3 and V is TRBV18; TRBD1 agrees at 8 bases. The CDR3 totals 15 residues. V was pared by 3 bases and J by 0 bases, with 2 bases of the junction left unmatched. The germline CDR1 and CDR2 sequences are KGHSH and LQKENI.

J is TRBJ2-1 and V is TRBV30, with D maybe TRBD1 (6 bases). The germline gives CDR1 GTSNPN, CDR2 SVGIG (reference sequence). The CDR3 sequence is 15 residues long. V lost 3 bases, J lost 1 base, and 13 bases lay in between. CDR3 region: CAWREITGSYNEQFF. CDR3 DNA sequence: TGTGCCTGGAGGGAAATTACAGGGTCCTACAATGAGCAGTTCTTC.

V and J are TRBV11-2 and TRBJ2-2; TRBD1 matches 7 bases. Unmatched junction bases numbered 6, after V lost 2 bases and J lost 0 bases. Germline CDR1 reads SGHAT; CDR2 reads FQNNGV. This CDR3 is built from 17 residues. CDR3 protein: CASSLPRDSPNTGELFF. The CDR3 nucleotides read TGTGCCAGCAGCTTACCACGGGACAGCCCGAACACCGGGGAGCTGTTTTTT.

V usage is TRBV5-4 and J usage is TRBJ1-1, with a possible D match to TRBD1 (5 bases). Germline lookup yields CDR1 SGHNT and CDR2 YYREEE (reference sequence). The CDR3 totals 15 residues. Trimming took 4 bases from V and 3 from J, leaving 16 bases between them. CDR3 loop: CASSPPRGRDTEAFF. CDR3 bases: TGTGCCAGCAGCCCGCCGCGTGGCAGGGACACTGAAGCTTTCTTT. Filled out from reference TRBV5-4 and TRBJ1-1, the complete variable domain reads ETGVTQSPTHLIKTRGQQVTLRCSSQSGHNTVSWYQQALGQGPQFIFQYYREEENGRGNFPPRFSGLQFPNYSSELNVNALELDDSALYLCASSPPRGRDTEAFFGQGTRLTVV.

This chain joins TRBV27 and TRBJ2-7; 8 nucleotides agree with TRBD2. The CDR3 extends over 15 amino acids. V was clipped by 0 bases and J by 2 bases; unmatched bases: 3. Germline V gene lookup returns CDR1 MNHEY and CDR2 SMNVEV (reference sequence). The CDR3 is CASSLSPGLAYEQYF. The DNA for the CDR3 is TGTGCCAGCAGTTTATCTCCGGGACTAGCCTACGAGCAGTACTTC.

The chain combines TRBV12-3 or TRBV12-4 with TRBJ1-2, with 7 bases fitting TRBD1. The trim removed 2 bases at V and 8 bases at J, leaving 5 bases unmatched. The length of the CDR3 is 13 residues. The CDR3 sequence is CASSLRGLYGYTF. In nucleotides, the CDR3 is TGTGCCAGCAGTTTAAGGGGGCTATACGGCTACACCTTC.

The chain employs TRBV28 and TRBJ2-2; 7 nucleotides match TRBD1. The junction had 9 bases not matched to a gene; V was cut back by 5 bases and J by 6 bases. The CDR3 has 15 residues. Germline CDR1 reads MDHEN; CDR2 reads SYDVKM. In nucleotides, the CDR3 is TGTGCCAGCAGTGGAAGACAGGGCTTAGCCGGGGAGCTGTTTTTT. As protein: CASSGRQGLAGELFF.